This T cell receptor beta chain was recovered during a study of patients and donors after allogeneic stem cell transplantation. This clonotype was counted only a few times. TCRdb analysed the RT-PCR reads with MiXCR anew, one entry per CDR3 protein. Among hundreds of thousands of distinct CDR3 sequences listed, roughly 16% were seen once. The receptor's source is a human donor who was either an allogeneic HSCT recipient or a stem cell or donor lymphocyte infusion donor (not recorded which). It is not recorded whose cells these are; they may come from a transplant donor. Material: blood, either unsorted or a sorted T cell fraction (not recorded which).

In DNA form, the CDR3 reads TGTGCCACCAATCAAGCGGGGGGCAAACCAGGGACCCAGTACTTC. As protein: CATNQAGGKPGTQYF. The chain is built from TRBV7-8 and TRBJ2-5, with 9 nucleotides matching TRBD2. The CDR3 contains 15 residues. J lost 7 bases, V lost 10 bases, and 16 bases had no gene match. The V gene's germline CDR1 is SGHVS and CDR2 FQNEAQ.